The 22 T cell receptor beta chains below come from one sample, sequenced in a study of cytomegalovirus exposure and HLA in healthy donors. 13 Jbeta primers and 60 Vbeta primers were used for the PCR. TCRdb's table, derived via immunoSEQ multiplex PCR, lists solely in-frame clones and lacks some. The sample records 100,000 to 150,000 clones, about 80% being singletons. The sample comprised PBMCs. Every receptor here comes from a woman aged 35 to 49 in good health and CMV-seropositive.

V usage is TRBV5-1 and J usage is TRBJ2-5; 9 nucleotides align to TRBD1. The length of the CDR3 is 15 residues. The germline V gene encodes CDR1 SGHRS and CDR2 YFSETQ. With V trimmed by 0 bases and J by 4 bases, 4 bases remained unmatched. The CDR3 sequence: CASSLGDREGETQYF. Written as DNA, the CDR3 is TGCGCCAGCAGCTTGGGGGACAGGGAGGGAGAGACCCAGTACTTC.

The chain couples TRBV5-1 to TRBJ2-1; TRBD2 aligns across 9 bases. The V gene end was trimmed by 2 bases and the J gene end by 6 bases; junction bases not matched to a gene: 3. This CDR3 has 14 amino acids. CDR1 SGHRS and CDR2 YFSETQ come from the germline V gene. CDR3 sequence: CASSFGGGANEQFF. CDR3 DNA sequence: TGCGCCAGCAGCTTTGGCGGGGGGGCCAATGAGCAGTTCTTC. Filled out from reference TRBV5-1 and TRBJ2-1, the complete variable domain reads KAGVTQTPRYLIKTRGQQVTLSCSPISGHRSVSWYQQTPGQGLQFLFEYFSETQRNKGNFPGRFSGRQFSNSRSEMNVSTLELGDSALYLCASSFGGGANEQFFGPGTRLTVL.

In its sample, this clone was seen once. The chain carries TRBV9 and TRBJ2-1; TRBD1 matches 10 bases. V was clipped by 5 bases and J by 3 bases; unmatched bases: 5. CDR1 is SGDLS and CDR2 is YYNGEE in the germline V gene. The CDR3 consists of 15 residues. The CDR3 is CASSGTGENYNEQFF. For the CDR3, the DNA is TGTGCCAGCAGTGGGACAGGGGAAAACTACAATGAGCAGTTCTTC.

This clone turned up a few times. The chain employs TRBV14 and TRBJ2-5; D is unclear. The V gene's germline CDR1 is SGHDN and CDR2 FVKESK. The V end was cut by 0 bases, the J end by 2 bases, with 7 bases between. This CDR3 has 14 residues. The CDR3 region is CASSQDILQETQYF. The CDR3 DNA reads TGTGCCAGCAGCCAAGATATACTACAAGAGACCCAGTACTTC.

The V call is TRBV23-1, the J call TRBJ1-1; possibly TRBD1 for D (6 bases). TRBV23-1 is marked as an open reading frame, function uncertain. V lost 5 bases and J lost 1, with 14 bases in between. The CDR3 has 15 amino acids. The CDR3 is CASSNYRAQNTEAFF. The CDR3 region has the DNA TGCGCCAGCAGTAACTACAGGGCTCAGAACACTGAAGCTTTCTTT.

The gene calls are TRBV5-8 and TRBJ2-2, with D perhaps matching TRBD1 (6 bases). V gave up 6 bases and J gave up 7 bases, with 19 bases separating them. The CDR3 length is 15 residues. Germline CDR1 reads SGHTS; CDR2 reads YDEGEE. CDR3 sequence reads: CASKGSGAPGGELFF. The CDR3 bases are TGTGCCAGCAAAGGGTCAGGGGCCCCCGGCGGGGAGCTGTTTTTT. Looking up the rest from reference TRBV5-8 and TRBJ2-2 gives the full variable domain: EAGVTQSPTHLIKTRGQQATLRCSPISGHTSVYWYQQALGLGLQFLLWYDEGEERNRGNFPPRFSGRQFPNYSSELNVNALELEDSALYLCASKGSGAPGGELFFGEGSRLTVL.

The chain links TRBV29-1 to TRBJ1-5, with D possibly TRBD1 on 6 matching bases. Trimming removed 4 bases at V and 5 bases at J, with 15 bases between. CDR3 length equals 14 residues. Looked up from germline, CDR1 is SQVTM and CDR2 is ANQGSEA. CDR3 sequence: CSVGGLGIDQPQHF. CDR3 coding DNA: TGCAGCGTTGGGGGGCTGGGGATTGATCAGCCCCAGCATTTT.

The chain joins TRBV30 to TRBJ1-4; TRBD1 is a possible D gene (6 bases). Germline-derived CDR1 and CDR2 are GTSNPN and SVGIG (reference sequence). The CDR3 is made up of 16 amino acids. Deletions cut 3 bases from V and 0 bases from J, with 14 bases between. The CDR3 nucleotides read TGTGCCTGGAGCGCCGGGACAACTGCAACTAATGAAAAACTGTTTTTT. Protein sequence: CAWSAGTTATNEKLFF.

This chain uses TRBV27 with TRBJ2-5, with unresolved D. The CDR3 runs 13 residues. CDR1 and CDR2 (germline): MNHEY, SMNVEV (reference sequence). Deletions cut 6 bases from V and 5 bases from J, with 13 bases between. The CDR3, as DNA: TGTGCCAGCAGAGAGGTCCCTGGGGAGACCCAGTACTTC. Translating it yields CASREVPGETQYF.

This chain links TRBV18 with TRBJ1-5, with no clear D. Germline CDR1 KGHSH, CDR2 LQKENI. V lost 3 bases, J lost 7 bases, and 16 bases lay in between. The CDR3 sequence is 15 residues long. The CDR3 DNA is TGTGCCAGCTCACCCGATTTATCCGTCGGGCAGCCCCAGCATTTT. Protein product: CASSPDLSVGQPQHF. Combining the CDR3 with reference TRBV18 and TRBJ1-5 gives the whole variable domain NAGVMQNPRHLVRRRGQEARLRCSPMKGHSHVYWYRQLPEEGLKFMVYLQKENIIDESGMPKERFSAEFPKEGPSILRIQQVVRGDSAAYFCASSPDLSVGQPQHFGDGTRLSIL.

V is TRBV19 and J is TRBJ2-6, with D tentatively TRBD1 (6 bases). V was trimmed by 0 bases and J by 3 bases, leaving 18 bases between them. The germline CDR1 and CDR2 sequences are LNHDA and SQIVND (reference sequence). This CDR3 has 19 amino acids. CDR3 bases: TGTGCCAGTAGTATAGAAAGTGGGGGCGTAAGTAGTGGGGCCAACGTCCTGACTTTC. Encoded protein: CASSIESGGVSSGANVLTF.

This rearrangement joins TRBV5-6 to TRBJ1-1; D unclear. Germline V lookup: CDR1 SGHDT, CDR2 YYEEEE. The length of the CDR3 is 13 residues. The V and J ends lost 2 bases and 4 bases respectively, with 9 bases between them. CDR3 region: CASSFPRSTEAFF. The CDR3 bases are TGTGCCAGCAGCTTTCCTCGGAGCACTGAAGCTTTCTTT.

The chain links TRBV7-2 to TRBJ2-2; maybe TRBD2 (5 bases). V lost 2 bases and J 5 bases, leaving 12 bases between the germline ends. The germline CDR1 and CDR2 sequences are SGHTA and FQGNSA. The CDR3 has 15 amino acids. CDR3 protein: CASSLFATGTGELFF. DNA of the CDR3: TGTGCCAGCAGCTTATTTGCTACGGGGACCGGGGAGCTGTTTTTT.

This chain connects TRBV7-8 to TRBJ2-5; 8 nucleotides agree with TRBD2. V shed 4 bases, J shed 4 bases, and the junction held 11 bases outside the gene matches. Germline-derived CDR1 and CDR2 are SGHVS and FQNEAQ. The CDR3 spans 16 residues. CDR3 sequence reads: CASSSGTSLGGETQYF. CDR3 sequence (DNA): TGTGCCAGCAGCTCCGGGACTAGTTTAGGGGGAGAGACCCAGTACTTC. Full variable domain (rest looked up from reference TRBV7-8 and TRBJ2-5): GAGVSQSPRYKVAKRGQDVALRCDPISGHVSLFWYQQALGQGPEFLTYFQNEAQLDKSGLPSDRFFAERPEGSVSTLKIQRTQQEDSAVYLCASSSGTSLGGETQYFGPGTRLLVL.

V and J are TRBV19 and TRBJ1-5, with 10 bases that match TRBD1. The J segment lost 1 base and the V segment lost 3 bases, leaving 12 bases of the junction unmatched. The CDR3 loop spans 19 amino acids. In germline, CDR1 is LNHDA, CDR2 SQIVND (reference sequence). CDR3 in amino acids: CASSILTGGVVRSNQPQHF. The CDR3 nucleotides are TGTGCCAGTAGTATCTTGACAGGGGGCGTGGTGAGGAGCAATCAGCCCCAGCATTTT. Supplemented by reference TRBV19 and TRBJ1-5, the full variable domain reads DGGITQSPKYLFRKEGQNVTLSCEQNLNHDAMYWYRQDPGQGLRLIYYSQIVNDFQKGDIAEGYSVSREKKESFPLTVTSAQKNPTAFYLCASSILTGGVVRSNQPQHFGDGTRLSIL.

A single count supports this clone. The CDR3 DNA is TGTGCCAGTAGTATAGTCTGGACAGGGAGGCGAAGGGACACTGAAGCTTTCTTT. Translated, it gives CASSIVWTGRRRDTEAFF. The chain uses TRBV19 and TRBJ1-1, with 8 nucleotides matching TRBD1. The CDR3 totals 18 residues. Trimming took 1 base from V and 3 from J; bases not matched to a gene: 13. Germline lookup yields CDR1 LNHDA and CDR2 SQIVND (reference sequence).

This rearrangement joins TRBV12-5 to TRBJ1-6; TRBD1 matches 10 bases. The germline V gene has CDR1 LGHNT and CDR2 FRNRAP. CDR3 size: 14 residues. The ends lost 7 bases at V and 7 bases at J; junction bases unmatched: 4. The CDR3 spells CASALGQGNSPLHF. DNA of the CDR3: TGTGCTAGTGCCTTGGGACAGGGGAATTCACCCCTCCACTTT.

This clone appeared a single time. The chain combines TRBV7-9 with TRBJ2-7; tentative D call: TRBD2 (5 bases). Trimming removed 2 bases at V and 6 bases at J, with 11 bases between. The CDR3 has 13 amino acids. Per germline, CDR1 SEHNR and CDR2 FQNEAQ (reference sequence). The chain's CDR3 is CASSLPTRPEQYF. The CDR3 DNA reads TGTGCCAGCAGCTTACCTACTAGACCCGAGCAGTACTTC.

This chain connects TRBV11-1 to TRBJ2-7, with a possible D match to TRBD2 (5 bases). The CDR3 runs 14 residues. Germline values: CDR1 SGHAT, CDR2 FQDESV (reference sequence). The V gene lost 1 base and the J gene lost 0 bases, with 7 bases spanning the gap. Here the CDR3 reads CASSLVGNSYEQYF. The CDR3 bases are TGTGCCAGCAGCTTAGTCGGGAACTCCTACGAGCAGTACTTC.

The rearrangement links TRBV15 to TRBJ1-6; D gene unclear. Trimming took 0 bases from V and 11 from J, leaving 14 bases between them. Germline V CDR1 and CDR2: LNHNV, YYDKDF (reference sequence). The CDR3 extends over 15 amino acids. CDR3 sequence reads: CATSRERWSRPPLHF. DNA for the CDR3: TGTGCCACCAGCAGAGAGAGGTGGAGCCGCCCACCCCTCCACTTT.

There are a few counts of this clone. This chain connects TRBV4-1 to TRBJ2-7, with 9 nucleotides matching TRBD1. The CDR3 has 18 amino acids. Germline CDR1 MGHRA, CDR2 YSYEKL. V lost 1 base and J lost 3; bases outside the gene matches: 13. CDR3 in DNA: TGCGCCAGCAGCCAAGGTTTGATCGGGACAGGGATCAACTACGAGCAGTACTTC. Residues: CASSQGLIGTGINYEQYF.

The chain uses TRBV7-3 and TRBJ2-1; 11 positions match TRBD2. The CDR3 has 17 residues. Germline trimming cut 1 base from V and 3 bases from J; bases unmatched to any gene: 5. Germline loops: CDR1 SGHTA, CDR2 FQGTGA. The CDR3 nucleotides are TGTGCCAGCAGCTTAAGTGGGACTAGCGGATACTACAATGAGCAGTTCTTC. This sequence encodes CASSLSGTSGYYNEQFF.